This T cell receptor beta chain was found in a study of blood T cell repertoires in COVID-19. Study-level background: Specimens from acute and convalescent COVID-19 originated in the United States, Italy and Spain. Sample material is recorded as cDNA or gDNA derived from T cells, B-cell-depleted T cells, or PBMCs.

Trimming took 3 bases from V and 7 from J; bases not matched to a gene: 11. The V gene's germline CDR1 is SGHRS and CDR2 YFSETQ. CDR3 length: 16 residues. The authors' processing: Amplification with reference gene primers provided the estimates of nucleated cell counts. The data were produced by immunoSEQ multiplex PCR, yet TCRdb's version contains in-frame clones alone and is incomplete. V, J and clone size are taken as reported in that table, and D and trimming were inferred from the DNA itself. The repertoire holds more than 200,000 clones, with roughly 80% as singletons. This chain uses TRBV5-1 with TRBJ2-1, with TRBD2 matching over 9 bases. The clonotype originates from a woman of 80 years or more with COVID-19, enrolled during active disease. The specimen sequenced was peripheral blood. CDR3 residues: CASSSDTSGRANEQFF. In DNA form, the CDR3 reads TGCGCCAGCAGCTCCGATACTAGCGGGCGGGCTAATGAGCAGTTCTTC.